The TCR beta chain described here comes from a study of T cells after yellow fever vaccination. Findings of the study overall: In post-booster samples, most primary-vaccination clones reappeared (96% CD4, about 91% CD8).

This clonotype came up many times. The antigen remains undetermined. The length of the CDR3 is 10 residues. The germline V and J ends were trimmed by 5 bases and 9 bases, with 4 bases remaining between them. Template-switching 5'RACE yielded the TCR cDNA; a universal primer site and UMIs were added in the process. Using its own MiXCR run on the 5' RACE reads, TCRdb lists one record per CDR3 protein. Among approximately 300,000 distinct CDR3 sequences, approximately 12% were seen once, and the ten largest hold approximately 0.49%. This chain links TRBV12-3 or TRBV12-4 with TRBJ2-2; D is uncertain. The sample was CD4+ T cells sorted from PBMCs, taken 45 days after the yellow fever booster vaccination. This clonotype originated in a young man who received the YFV17D yellow fever vaccine. The DNA of the CDR3 is TGTGCCAGCAGTCTTAGGGAGCTGTTTTTT. Protein sequence: CASSLRELFF.